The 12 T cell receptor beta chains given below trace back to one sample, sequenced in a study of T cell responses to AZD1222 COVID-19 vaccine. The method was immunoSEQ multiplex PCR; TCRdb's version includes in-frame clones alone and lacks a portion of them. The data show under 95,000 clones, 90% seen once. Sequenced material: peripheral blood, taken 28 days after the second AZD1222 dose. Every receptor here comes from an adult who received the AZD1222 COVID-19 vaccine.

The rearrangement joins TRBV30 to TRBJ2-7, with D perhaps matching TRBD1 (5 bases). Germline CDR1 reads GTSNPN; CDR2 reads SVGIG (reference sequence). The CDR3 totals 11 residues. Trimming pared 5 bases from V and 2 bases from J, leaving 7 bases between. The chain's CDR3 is CAWDRTYEQYF. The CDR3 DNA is TGTGCCTGGGACAGAACCTACGAGCAGTACTTC.

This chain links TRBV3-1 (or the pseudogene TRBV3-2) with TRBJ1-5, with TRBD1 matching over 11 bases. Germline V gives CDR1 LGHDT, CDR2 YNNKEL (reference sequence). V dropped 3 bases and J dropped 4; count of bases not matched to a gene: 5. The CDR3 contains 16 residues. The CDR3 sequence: CASSHGQGALNQPQHF. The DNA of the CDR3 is TGTGCCAGCAGCCACGGACAGGGGGCCCTTAATCAGCCCCAGCATTTT.

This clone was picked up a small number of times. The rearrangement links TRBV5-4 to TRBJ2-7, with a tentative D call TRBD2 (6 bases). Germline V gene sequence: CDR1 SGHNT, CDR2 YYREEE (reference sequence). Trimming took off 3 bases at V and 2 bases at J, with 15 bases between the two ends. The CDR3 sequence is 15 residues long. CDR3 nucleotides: TGTGCCAGCAGCTCTACCGGGACTCACACCTACGAGCAGTACTTC. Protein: CASSSTGTHTYEQYF.

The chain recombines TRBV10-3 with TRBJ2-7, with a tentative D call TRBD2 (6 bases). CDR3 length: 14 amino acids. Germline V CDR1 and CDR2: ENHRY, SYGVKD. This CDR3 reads CATRASGGTYEQYF. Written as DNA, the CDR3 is TGTGCTACCCGGGCATCTGGAGGGACCTACGAGCAGTACTTC.

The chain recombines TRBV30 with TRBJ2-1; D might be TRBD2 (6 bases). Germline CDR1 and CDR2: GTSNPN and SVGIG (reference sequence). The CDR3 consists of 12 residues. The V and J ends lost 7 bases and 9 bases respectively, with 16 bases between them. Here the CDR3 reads CASPRGFAEQFF. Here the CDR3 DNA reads TGTGCCTCCCCTCGGGGGTTCGCTGAGCAGTTCTTC.

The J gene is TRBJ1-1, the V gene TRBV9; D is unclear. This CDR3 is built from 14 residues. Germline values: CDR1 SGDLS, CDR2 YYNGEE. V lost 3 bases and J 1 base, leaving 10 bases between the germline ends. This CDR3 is CASSDGLANTEAFF. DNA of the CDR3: TGTGCCAGCAGCGATGGGTTGGCGAACACTGAAGCTTTCTTT.

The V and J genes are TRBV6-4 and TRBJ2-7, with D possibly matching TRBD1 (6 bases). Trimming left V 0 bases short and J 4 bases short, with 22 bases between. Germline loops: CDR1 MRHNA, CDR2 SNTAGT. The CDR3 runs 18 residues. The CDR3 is CASSDSLAASQGFYEQYF. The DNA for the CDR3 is TGTGCCAGCAGTGACTCCCTGGCGGCCTCCCAGGGGTTTTACGAGCAGTACTTC.

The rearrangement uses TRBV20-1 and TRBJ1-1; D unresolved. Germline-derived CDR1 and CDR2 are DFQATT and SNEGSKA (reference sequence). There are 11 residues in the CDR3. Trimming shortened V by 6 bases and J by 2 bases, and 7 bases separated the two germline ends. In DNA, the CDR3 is TGCAGTGCACCAGTTAACACTGAAGCTTTCTTT. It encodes CSAPVNTEAFF.

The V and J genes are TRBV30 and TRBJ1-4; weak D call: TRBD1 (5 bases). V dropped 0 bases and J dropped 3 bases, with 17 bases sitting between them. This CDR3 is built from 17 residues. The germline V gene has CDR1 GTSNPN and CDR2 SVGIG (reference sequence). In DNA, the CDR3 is TGTGCCTGGAGTGTACCCAGGGAAATCTCCGCTAATGAAAAACTGTTTTTT. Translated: CAWSVPREISANEKLFF.

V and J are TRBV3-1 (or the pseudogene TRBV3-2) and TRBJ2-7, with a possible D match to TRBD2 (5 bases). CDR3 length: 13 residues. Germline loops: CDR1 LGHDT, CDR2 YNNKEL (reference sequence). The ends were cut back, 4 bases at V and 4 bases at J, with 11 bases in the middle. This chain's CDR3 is CASSPEVTYEQYF. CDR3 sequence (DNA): TGTGCCAGCAGCCCGGAGGTAACTTACGAGCAGTACTTC.

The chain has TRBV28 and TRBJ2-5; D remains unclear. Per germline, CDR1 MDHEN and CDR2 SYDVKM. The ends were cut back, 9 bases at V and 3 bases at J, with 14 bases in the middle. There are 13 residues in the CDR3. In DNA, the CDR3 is TGTGCCAGTTACACGGCGAATAAAGAGACCCAGTACTTC. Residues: CASYTANKETQYF.

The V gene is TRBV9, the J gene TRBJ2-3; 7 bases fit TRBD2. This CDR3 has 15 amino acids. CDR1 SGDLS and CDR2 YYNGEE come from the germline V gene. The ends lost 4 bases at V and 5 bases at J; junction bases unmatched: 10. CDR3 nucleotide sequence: TGTGCCAGCAGCCCCCCCCGGGGGGTGGGAGATACGCAGTATTTT. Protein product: CASSPPRGVGDTQYF.